The sequence of this TCR beta chain was determined in a study of OX40 agonist ivuxolimab in advanced cancers. CDR3 size: 17 residues. Germline V gene sequence: CDR1 SGHTA, CDR2 FQGNSA. Sequenced by immunoSEQ multiplex PCR; TCRdb stores in-frame clones only, minus some. This sample has tens of thousands of clones, with roughly nine tenths found just once. Turning to this clone: A junction boundary mismatches the germline segment, possibly from a read error.

The input for sequencing was CD4+ or CD8+ T cells sorted from blood, taken in a trial of the OX40 agonist ivuxolimab. The sequence derives from an adult with an advanced solid tumor such as melanoma, head and neck, liver or kidney cancer. This chain connects TRBV7-2 to TRBJ2-3; 9 nucleotides align to TRBD2. The CDR3 loop is CASTLAGAVYSTDTQYF. CDR3 nucleotides: TGTGCCAGCACCTTAGCGGGGGCCGTCTATAGCACAGATACGCAGTATTTT.